These 18 T cell receptor beta chains originate from one sample sequenced in a study of shared clonotypes between healthy human individuals. Terminally differentiated effector memory CD45RA+ cells were excluded from the naive CD8 cells, which were CD45RO-negative and positively selected for CCR7. Libraries were prepared by immunoSEQ multiplex PCR; TCRdb keeps only in-frame clonotypes and omits some of them. The sample yields a few million clones, around 95% seen once. The sequenced material came from naive CD8+ T cells from PBMCs. These receptors came from a man younger than 35 in good health. Some clones in this sample may be carry-over from other donors' samples.

Of note for this clone: The identical CDR3 is also encoded by other nucleotide sequences in the sample. CDR3 nucleotides: TGTGCCAGCACGTCGGGATACGAGCAGTACTTC. It translates to CASTSGYEQYF. The chain joins TRBV27 to TRBJ2-7, with D perhaps matching TRBD2 (5 bases). V lost 7 bases, J lost 4 bases, and 8 bases lay in between. The CDR3 spans 11 residues. The germline V gene has CDR1 MNHEY and CDR2 SMNVEV (reference sequence).

The V gene is TRBV4-1, the J gene TRBJ2-7; D gene uncertain. V lost 3 bases and J 4 bases, leaving 10 bases between the germline ends. The CDR3 runs 13 residues. Germline V gene sequence: CDR1 MGHRA, CDR2 YSYEKL. The chain's CDR3 is CASSHLFGYEQYF. CDR3 bases: TGCGCCAGCAGCCACCTCTTTGGGTACGAGCAGTACTTC.

The sample holds a few counts of this clone. The genes are TRBV4-1 and TRBJ2-2, with TRBD2 identical over 8 bases. The germline CDR1 and CDR2 sequences are MGHRA and YSYEKL. CDR3 length: 16 amino acids. With 2 bases clipped from V and 4 bases from J, the junction kept 6 bases outside the gene matches. DNA for the CDR3: TGCGCCAGCAGCCAACGAGCGGGAGCGAGCACCGGGGAGCTGTTTTTT. It codes for CASSQRAGASTGELFF.

CDR3 DNA sequence: TGTGCCAGCAGTATACACAGAAATACAGGGTTCACCTACTACGAGCAGTACTTC. Amino acid sequence: CASSIHRNTGFTYYEQYF. The J gene is TRBJ2-7, the V gene TRBV28; perhaps TRBD1 as D (6 bases). With 5 bases removed from V and 3 bases from J, the gap between germline ends came to 26 bases. CDR3 length: 18 amino acids. Germline loops: CDR1 MDHEN, CDR2 SYDVKM.

A note on this clone: Other DNA sequences in the same sample also yield this CDR3. J is TRBJ2-7 and V is TRBV29-1; 11 bases match TRBD1. CDR3 length: 14 amino acids. After removal of 6 bases from V and 1 base from J, the junction contained 5 bases not matched to a gene. Germline lookup yields CDR1 SQVTM and CDR2 ANQGSEA. In DNA, the CDR3 is TGCAGCGTCGCCGGGACAGGGGGGTCCTACGAGCAGTACTTC. This encodes CSVAGTGGSYEQYF.

The V call is TRBV2, the J call TRBJ2-7, with 8 bases fitting TRBD1. The CDR3 consists of 15 residues. Trimming took 5 bases from V and 2 from J; bases not matched to a gene: 8. Germline V gene sequence: CDR1 SNHLY, CDR2 FYNNEI. The CDR3 loop is CASSPGQETPYEQYF. CDR3 sequence (DNA): TGTGCCAGCAGTCCGGGACAGGAAACCCCCTACGAGCAGTACTTC.

The chain combines TRBV29-1 with TRBJ2-7; D ambiguous. Trimming took off 5 bases at V and 7 bases at J, with 9 bases between the two ends. CDR3 length: 10 residues. Germline CDR1 is SQVTM and CDR2 is ANQGSEA. CDR3 nucleotides: TGCAGCGTTTACCAAGGAGAGCAGTACTTC. The encoded protein is CSVYQGEQYF.

The genes are TRBV27 and TRBJ2-3; D uncertain. V was pared by 6 bases and J by 12 bases, with 22 bases between. Germline V gene sequence: CDR1 MNHEY, CDR2 SMNVEV (reference sequence). The CDR3 covers 14 residues. CDR3 in DNA: TGTGCCAGCAGCTTGGGCCCCGACTTTTTGGGACAGTATTTT. This encodes CASSLGPDFLGQYF.

A note on this clone: Other nucleotide sequences in the sample specify the same CDR3. The genes are TRBV5-1 and TRBJ2-7, with 7 nucleotides matching TRBD1. Germline V gene data show CDR1 as SGHRS and CDR2 as YFSETQ. V trimming: 3 bases; J trimming: 2 bases; junction bases outside the gene matches: 2. The CDR3 length is 13 residues. For the CDR3, the DNA is TGCGCCAGCAGCTCGGGACAGCCCTACGAGCAGTACTTC. Residues: CASSSGQPYEQYF.

The chain couples TRBV4-3 to TRBJ1-1; no clear D gene. CDR1 is LGHNA and CDR2 is YSLEER in the germline V gene. The length of the CDR3 is 14 residues. The germline V and J ends were trimmed by 1 base and 5 bases, with 11 bases remaining between them. The CDR3 DNA reads TGCGCCAGCAGCCAAGGGGAGGTTTGGACTGAAGCTTTCTTT. Its translation is CASSQGEVWTEAFF.

The chain is built from TRBV28 and TRBJ2-7; no definite D call. CDR3 length equals 16 residues. Germline lookup yields CDR1 MDHEN and CDR2 SYDVKM. V gave up 1 base and J gave up 6 bases, with 19 bases separating them. The CDR3 DNA sequence: TGTGCCAGCAGTTTATATCCTACCCCGGCTCCGGGCGAGCAGTACTTC. It translates to CASSLYPTPAPGEQYF.

This rearrangement joins TRBV28 to TRBJ2-5; D might be TRBD2 (6 bases). V was shortened by 4 bases and J by 2 bases, with 14 bases between the two germline ends. Germline assignment: CDR1 MDHEN and CDR2 SYDVKM. The CDR3 covers 15 residues. CDR3: CASSYDRDWQETQYF. For the CDR3, the DNA is TGTGCCAGCAGTTACGACCGGGACTGGCAAGAGACCCAGTACTTC.

The chain recombines TRBV7-2 with TRBJ2-1, with D hard to call. The V gene's germline CDR1 is SGHTA and CDR2 FQGNSA. This CDR3 is 15 amino acids long. Trimming cost V 0 bases and J 9 bases, with 15 bases left between them. The CDR3 DNA reads TGTGCCAGCAGCTTAGCGACCGAGCTCACTGGTGAGCAGTTCTTC. Its translation: CASSLATELTGEQFF.

The chain joins TRBV7-2 to TRBJ2-1, with D possibly TRBD2 on 7 matching bases. The CDR3 totals 20 residues. V gave up 0 bases and J gave up 10 bases, with 31 bases separating them. Germline V gives CDR1 SGHTA, CDR2 FQGNSA. CDR3 protein: CASSLAGPAFVRGAPREQFF. CDR3 in DNA: TGTGCCAGCAGCTTAGCCGGGCCGGCGTTTGTTCGGGGGGCCCCGCGAGAGCAGTTCTTC.

On this clone itself: This CDR3 is also generated by other DNA sequences in the sample. The chain carries TRBV6-5 and TRBJ2-7, with D maybe TRBD2 (5 bases). The V gene lost 0 bases and the J gene lost 2 bases, with 8 bases spanning the gap. Germline loops: CDR1 MNHEY, CDR2 SVGAGI. This CDR3 contains 14 residues. The CDR3 protein is CASSYSGGPYEQYF. The CDR3 DNA follows: TGTGCCAGCAGTTACTCCGGAGGACCCTACGAGCAGTACTTC.

The chain joins TRBV9 to TRBJ2-2; either TRBD1 or TRBD2 may supply D (5 bases each). The CDR3 consists of 13 residues. Trimming pared 3 bases from V and 5 bases from J, leaving 8 bases between. From germline, CDR1 is SGDLS and CDR2 YYNGEE. The CDR3 region is CASSGDGTGELFF. DNA for the CDR3: TGTGCCAGCAGCGGGGACGGTACCGGGGAGCTGTTTTTT.

The chain couples TRBV30 to TRBJ2-1; 8 nucleotides line up with TRBD1. V shed 5 bases and J 4 bases; nucleotides not matched to a gene: 7. The CDR3 has 14 amino acids. Germline CDR1 and CDR2: GTSNPN and SVGIG (reference sequence). The CDR3 coding sequence is TGTGCCTGGGAGCAGGGGGCCTCATACAATGAGCAGTTCTTC. This encodes CAWEQGASYNEQFF.

The chain recombines TRBV27 with TRBJ2-1; unclear D gene. The CDR3 is made up of 11 amino acids. The V and J ends lost 7 bases and 6 bases respectively, with 7 bases between them. The germline CDR1 and CDR2 sequences are MNHEY and SMNVEV (reference sequence). The CDR3 loop is CASKTVNEQFF. For the CDR3, the DNA is TGTGCCAGCAAGACGGTCAATGAGCAGTTCTTC.